This T cell receptor (beta chain) was observed in a study of cytomegalovirus exposure and HLA in healthy donors. For this clone: Its antigen remains unknown.

The PCR had 60 Vbeta and 13 Jbeta primers. Sequenced by immunoSEQ multiplex PCR; TCRdb stores in-frame clones only, minus some. The sample consists of 55,000 to 80,000 clones, 65% to 75% of them appearing once. The study, taken as a whole, reports: Later analysis showed TCR association rates varying by HLA locus, highest for DRB1 and lowest for HLA-C.

Germline loops: CDR1 SNHLY, CDR2 FYNNEI. The CDR3 runs to 13 residues. Trimming removed 7 bases from V and 7 bases from J, with 14 bases in between. The TCR originated in a woman aged 25 to 45 in good health and CMV-seronegative. The sequenced material came from PBMCs. The V and J genes are TRBV2 and TRBJ1-5, with a tentative D call TRBD1 (6 bases). CDR3: CASNLGGEQPQHF. CDR3 DNA: TGTGCCAGCAACCTAGGGGGGGAACAGCCCCAGCATTTT.